This entry describes one T cell receptor beta chain. This sample was included in a study of technical replicates of blood from a handful of donors. Produced via immunoSEQ multiplex PCR; TCRdb's table is partial and in-frame only. The sample shows some 80,000 clones, about 92% of them seen only once. Germline assignment: CDR1 GTSNPN and CDR2 SVGIG (reference sequence). The CDR3 totals 13 residues. Trimming removed 2 bases at V and 4 bases at J, with 8 bases between. The V call is TRBV30, the J call TRBJ1-4; D not resolved. This clonotype was sampled from a human donor in good health. The sample taken for sequencing was T cells isolated from PBMCs. CDR3 bases: TGTGCCTGGAGTCCAGGTCTTAATGAAAAACTGTTTTTT. As protein: CAWSPGLNEKLFF.